This TCR beta chain emerged from a study of blood T cell repertoires in COVID-19. Study context: Sites across the United States, Italy and Spain contributed samples from acute and convalescent COVID-19. The analysed material was cDNA or gDNA that came from T cells, B-cell-depleted T cells, or PBMCs.

The data were produced by immunoSEQ multiplex PCR, yet TCRdb's version contains in-frame clones alone and is incomplete. The data contain more than 150,000 clones, around 83% of them singletons. This clone was detected only once. V was clipped by 5 bases and J by 2 bases; unmatched bases: 11. This CDR3 is 16 amino acids long. Germline V gene data show CDR1 as KGHDR and CDR2 as SFDVKD. This receptor was taken from a man between 18 and 29 years old with acute or convalescent COVID-19. The source material was peripheral blood. The gene calls are TRBV24-1 and TRBJ2-7; 7 nucleotides align to TRBD1. The CDR3 nucleotides read TGTGCCACCAGTGCCCACCCGGGACAGAGCACCTACGAGCAGTACTTC. It translates to CATSAHPGQSTYEQYF.